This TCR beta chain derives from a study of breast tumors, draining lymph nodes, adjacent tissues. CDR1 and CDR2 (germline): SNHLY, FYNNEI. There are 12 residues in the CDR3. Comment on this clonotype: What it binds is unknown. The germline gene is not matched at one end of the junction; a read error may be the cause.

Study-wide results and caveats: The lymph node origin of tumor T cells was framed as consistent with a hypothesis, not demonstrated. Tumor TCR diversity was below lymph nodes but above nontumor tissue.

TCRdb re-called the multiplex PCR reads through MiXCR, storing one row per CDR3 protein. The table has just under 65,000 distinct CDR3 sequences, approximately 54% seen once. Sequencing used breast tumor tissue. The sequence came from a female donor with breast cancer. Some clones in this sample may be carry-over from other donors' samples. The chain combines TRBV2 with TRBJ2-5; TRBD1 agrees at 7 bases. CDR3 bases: TGTGCCAGCAGCGGGACGGACAGGACGTGGGACTTC. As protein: CASSGTDRTWDF.